The rows below give T cell receptor beta chains drawn from one sample of a study of OX40 agonist ivuxolimab in advanced cancers. The assay was immunoSEQ multiplex PCR, and TCRdb's table has in-frame clones only and misses some. This repertoire shows around 56,000 clones, around 82% found once; its top ten account for more than 3.5%. The sequences come from CD4+ or CD8+ T cells sorted from blood, collected in a trial of the OX40 agonist ivuxolimab. The receptors stem from an adult with an advanced solid tumor such as melanoma, head and neck, liver or kidney cancer. CDR3s include the opening cysteine and the closing phenylalanine or tryptophan. D genes are given only for firm matches. Expanded clones are given a class, and other clones once, few, many or no size at all.

d_call	v_call	cdr3_length	j_call	clone_size	cdr3_nt	cdr3_aa
-	TRBV5-1	14	TRBJ1-1	-	TGCGCCAGCACCCTTCCCGGGGGTACCGCTGAAGCTTTCTTT	CASTLPGGTAEAFF
-	TRBV27	15	TRBJ1-6	few	TGTGCCAGCAGTCACCCCGGGGGCGGTGGTTCACCCCTCCACTTT	CASSHPGGGGSPLHF
-	TRBV27	15	TRBJ1-1	-	TGTGCCAGCAGTTTTTCAGGACGGGGGAGCGCTGAAGCTTTCTTT	CASSFSGRGSAEAFF
TRBD1	TRBV7-2	15	TRBJ1-4	-	TGTGCCAGCAGCCTAAAAACAGGGGGGGGTGAAAAACTGTTTTTT	CASSLKTGGGEKLFF
TRBD1	TRBV7-2	14	TRBJ1-4	-	TGTGCCAGCAGCTCTGGACAGGGAAGGGAAAAACTGTTTTTT	CASSSGQGREKLFF
-	TRBV5-6	15	TRBJ2-4	few	TGTGCCAGCAGCTTTAGGTCCCAGGGGCAAAACATTCAGTACTTC	CASSFRSQGQNIQYF
-	TRBV30	12	TRBJ2-7	-	TGTGCCTGGAGCGACGGCCAGCGCGAGCAGTACTTC	CAWSDGQREQYF
TRBD2	TRBV14	18	TRBJ2-1	-	TGTGCCAGCAGCCAAATCGGTCCGTGGAGCGGGAGGTACAATGAGCAGTTCTTC	CASSQIGPWSGRYNEQFF
-	TRBV27	11	TRBJ2-7	-	TGTGCCAGCGGAACTTACTACGAGCAGTACTTC	CASGTYYEQYF
-	TRBV11-3	13	TRBJ2-1	-	TGTGCCAGCAGCTTAGCCTCCTACAATGAGCAGTTCTTC	CASSLASYNEQFF
TRBD1	TRBV27	18	TRBJ2-6	-	TGTGCCAGCAGTTTATTATCGGGACAGCACTCTGGGGCCAACGTCCTGACTTTC	CASSLLSGQHSGANVLTF
TRBD1	TRBV6-6	13	TRBJ2-7	few	TGTGCCAGCAGTTCCCATTCAGGGGGTCAATTGTACTTC	CASSSHSGGQLYF
TRBD1	TRBV7-9	18	TRBJ2-6	-	TGTGCCAGCAGCTTTCCGGGACAGAGACTCTCTGGGGCCAACGTCCTGACTTTC	CASSFPGQRLSGANVLTF
-	TRBV12-5	15	TRBJ2-1	-	TGTGCTAGTGCCCCTTTGACCGGGGTGCACGATGAGCAGTTCTTC	CASAPLTGVHDEQFF
-	TRBV28	13	TRBJ2-1	once	TGTGCCAGCACCTTAATGGGGGGAAATGAGCAGTTCTTC	CASTLMGGNEQFF
TRBD2	TRBV27	17	TRBJ2-2	-	TGTGCCAGCAGTACCCCCTTCCGGAGCGGGAGGACCGGGGAGCTGTTTTTT	CASSTPFRSGRTGELFF
-	TRBV5-1	12	TRBJ1-2	-	TGCGCCAGCAGTAAACTGGGGGATGGCTACACCTTC	CASSKLGDGYTF
-	TRBV19	17	TRBJ2-1	-	TGTGCCACCGCGCCGGGGGACCGATATCAGAAATACAATGAGCAGTTCTTC	CATAPGDRYQKYNEQFF
-	TRBV6-5	11	TRBJ2-7	few	TGTGCCAGCAGTGAACTCCAGAAGCAGTACTTC	CASSELQKQYF
-	TRBV20-1	11	TRBJ1-4	-	TGCAGCGGCGGGGAGTCCGAAAAACTGTTTTTT	CSGGESEKLFF
-	TRBV9	13	TRBJ1-3	-	TGTGCCAGCAGTCCTGCAGAAAGAAACACCATATATTTT	CASSPAERNTIYF
-	TRBV11-2	14	TRBJ1-6	few	TGTGCCAGCAGCCTATCCTCCGCGGCTTCACCCCTCCACTTT	CASSLSSAASPLHF
TRBD1	TRBV6-9	15	TRBJ1-4	-	TGTGCCAGCAGTTACCGACAGGGGATCTATGAAAAACTGTTTTTT	CASSYRQGIYEKLFF
-	TRBV5-1	16	TRBJ2-5	once	TGCGCCAGCAGCTTGGCTGCAGGGGGGGCGGAAGAGACCCAGTACTTC	CASSLAAGGAEETQYF
-	TRBV7-9	16	TRBJ2-3	-	TGTGCCAGCAGCTTAGGTGGACGGAGTAGCACAGATACGCAGTATTTT	CASSLGGRSSTDTQYF
-	TRBV11-2	17	TRBJ2-1	-	TGTGCCAGCAGCCGCAAATTTACCGTGACTTCGGACAATGAGCAGTTCTTC	CASSRKFTVTSDNEQFF
-	TRBV29-1	14	TRBJ1-1	-	TGCAGCGTTGGTAAGAGGGGGGTGAACACTGAAGCTTTCTTT	CSVGKRGVNTEAFF
TRBD1	TRBV19	15	TRBJ1-4	-	TGTGCCAGTAGTATACAGGGGGCACTCAACGAAAAACTGTTTTTT	CASSIQGALNEKLFF
TRBD2	TRBV5-1	17	TRBJ2-1	-	TGCGCCAGCAGCTTGGCCGGGACGGGAGGGCCCAACAATGAGCAGTTCTTC	CASSLAGTGGPNNEQFF
-	TRBV7-3	14	TRBJ2-1	-	TGTGCCAGCAGCCGCAGCGGGCGCTACAATGAGCAGTTCTTC	CASSRSGRYNEQFF
-	TRBV18	13	TRBJ2-1	-	TGTGCCAGCTCAAGCGGGACATACAATGAGCAGTTCTTC	CASSSGTYNEQFF
-	TRBV27	12	TRBJ2-1	-	TGTGCCAGCAGTTTATTCGGCAATGAGCAGTTCTTC	CASSLFGNEQFF
TRBD2	TRBV19	16	TRBJ2-1	-	TGTGCCAGTAGTCGGACTAGCGGGCTCGCCTACAATGAGCAGTTCTTC	CASSRTSGLAYNEQFF
TRBD2	TRBV4-2	16	TRBJ2-5	-	TGTGCCAGCAGCTTGCTTGGCGGGGGGGCCACAGAGACCCAGTACTTC	CASSLLGGGATETQYF
TRBD2	TRBV9	17	TRBJ2-1	-	TGTGCCAGCAGCGTATCGGTCGGGACTACTTCCTACAATGAGCAGTTCTTC	CASSVSVGTTSYNEQFF
-	TRBV9	15	TRBJ2-1	-	TGTGCCAGCAGCACCACCCATCAGAGACGGGGTGAGCAGTTCTTC	CASSTTHQRRGEQFF
-	TRBV5-1	14	TRBJ1-1	-	TGCGCCAGCAGCTTGACGCAAGCGAACACTGAAGCTTTCTTT	CASSLTQANTEAFF
-	TRBV7-2	12	TRBJ2-4	once	TGTGCCAGCAGCTCCAGTCGCAGACTGCAGTACTTC	CASSSSRRLQYF
-	TRBV19	15	TRBJ1-4	-	TGTGCCAGTATAGGTTGGGGGCAGCTTAATGAAAAACTGTTTTTT	CASIGWGQLNEKLFF
TRBD2	TRBV9	19	TRBJ2-1	-	TGTGCCAGCAGCCCCAAAGGGCCGGGACTAGCGAGGAGGGGGAATGAGCAGTTCTTC	CASSPKGPGLARRGNEQFF
TRBD1	TRBV27	17	TRBJ1-5	-	TGTGCCAGCAGTCCCGGGACAGGGGGTATTAGCAATCAGCCCCAGCATTTT	CASSPGTGGISNQPQHF